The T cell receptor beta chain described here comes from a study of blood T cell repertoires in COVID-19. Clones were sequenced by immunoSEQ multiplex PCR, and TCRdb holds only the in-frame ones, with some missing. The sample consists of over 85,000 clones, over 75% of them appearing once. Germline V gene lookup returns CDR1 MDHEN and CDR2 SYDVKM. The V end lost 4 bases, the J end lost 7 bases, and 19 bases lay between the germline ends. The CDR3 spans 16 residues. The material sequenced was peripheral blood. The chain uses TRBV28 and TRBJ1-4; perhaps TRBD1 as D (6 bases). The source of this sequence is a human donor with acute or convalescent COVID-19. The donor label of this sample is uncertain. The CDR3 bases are TGTGCCAGCAGTTGGTTTAGTCAGGGGCAAGTTGAAAAACTGTTTTTT. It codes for CASSWFSQGQVEKLFF. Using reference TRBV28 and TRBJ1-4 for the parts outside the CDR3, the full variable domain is DVKVTQSSRYLVKRTGEKVFLECVQDMDHENMFWYRQDPGLGLRLIYFSYDVKMKEKGDIPEGYSVSREKKERFSLILESASTNQTSMYLCASSWFSQGQVEKLFFGSGTQLSVL.